The present T cell receptor beta chain was sequenced within a study of human T cells and chemical hapten exposure. Study-wide context: Per-sample variation in TCR yield stemmed mainly from small pooled library volume differences.

This clonotype was seen many times. CDR3 length: 15 residues. CDR1 and CDR2 (germline): SNHLY, FYNNEI. With V trimmed by 3 bases and J by 1 base, 1 base remained unmatched. The time point: pre-sensitization, week 0. The sample's treatment: therapeutic diphenylcyclopropenone sensitization with weekly scalp DPC. Unfractionated whole blood was the source from which total RNA was extracted. Blood draws preceded each patch test application. TCRdb itself ran the RACE reads through MiXCR, one entry per CDR3 protein. The sample holds tens of thousands of distinct CDR3 sequences; 9.5% to 10% are singletons and the top ten take 9.5% to 10%.

The sequence derives from a woman aged 30 to 39 with alopecia areata. Some clones in this sample may be carry-over from other donors' samples. The chain couples TRBV2 to TRBJ2-2; TRBD1 agrees at 8 bases. Source: whole blood, taken in connection with sensitization to the hapten diphenylcyclopropenone (DPC). CDR3 in amino acids: CASSEDRVNTGELFF. Here the CDR3 DNA reads TGTGCCAGCAGTGAGGACAGGGTGAACACCGGGGAGCTGTTTTTT. Filled out from reference TRBV2 and TRBJ2-2, the complete variable domain reads EPEVTQTPSHQVTQMGQEVILRCVPISNHLYFYWYRQILGQKVEFLVSFYNNEISEKSEIFDDQFSVERPDGSNFTLKIRSTKLEDSAMYFCASSEDRVNTGELFFGEGSRLTVL.